The sequence of this TCR beta chain was determined in a study of CD8 T cells in ankylosing spondylitis. Quantitative 5'-RACE with molecular barcodes generated TCR beta libraries. Each CDR3 protein gets one entry after TCRdb re-called the 5' RACE reads with MiXCR. The sample carries roughly 700,000 distinct CDR3 sequences, roughly 19% recorded once. Concerning this clonotype: The antigen remains undetermined.

Study results and caveats: CD8+ cells made up the disease-linked clones, which were relatively rare in peripheral blood. Made up of eight highly homologous variants, a TCR beta motif appeared characteristic of ankylosing spondylitis blood.

V gave up 2 bases and J gave up 4 bases; unmatched junction bases: 4. The CDR3 is 14 amino acids. Per germline, CDR1 KGHSH and CDR2 LQKENI. What was sequenced was blood, either unsorted or a sorted T cell fraction (not recorded which). This receptor was taken from a male donor with ankylosing spondylitis. The chain joins TRBV18 to TRBJ2-7, with 8 bases lining up with TRBD1. The CDR3 nucleotides read TGTGCCAGCTCACCAGTGGACAGGGATTACGAGCAGTACTTC. It is translated as CASSPVDRDYEQYF.